These 29 T cell receptor beta chains originate from one sample sequenced in a study of blood T cell repertoires in COVID-19. Libraries were prepared by immunoSEQ multiplex PCR; TCRdb keeps only in-frame clonotypes and omits some of them. The repertoire has 300,000 to 400,000 clones, roughly 87% of them found once; the top ten carry approximately 1%. The sequenced sample consisted of PBMCs or T cells enriched from blood (not recorded which). Every receptor here comes from a woman aged 25 to 45 who had recovered from COVID-19.

The genes are TRBV28 and TRBJ1-6; 7 bases map to TRBD1. CDR3 size: 17 residues. The J segment lost 7 bases and the V segment lost 6 bases, leaving 15 bases of the junction unmatched. Germline values: CDR1 MDHEN, CDR2 SYDVKM. The CDR3 DNA reads as TGTGCCAGCAGCCCTTGGGAGACAGGGACACTAAATTCACCCCTCCACTTT. It specifies CASSPWETGTLNSPLHF.

This rearrangement joins TRBV18 to TRBJ2-7; 10 bases are shared with TRBD1. From germline, CDR1 is KGHSH and CDR2 LQKENI. This CDR3 has 16 amino acids. V shed 2 bases, J shed 4 bases, and the junction held 8 bases outside the gene matches. In DNA form, the CDR3 reads TGTGCCAGCTCACCATTGGGGACAGGGGAGGTTTACGAGCAGTACTTC. Protein product: CASSPLGTGEVYEQYF.

V usage is TRBV29-1 and J usage is TRBJ2-1; 11 bases align to TRBD2. Losses at the gene ends were 4 bases for V and 7 bases for J; bases not matched to a gene: 6. The germline V gene has CDR1 SQVTM and CDR2 ANQGSEA. This CDR3 comprises 14 residues. CDR3 amino acids: CSVATSGGRNEQFF. CDR3 bases: TGCAGCGTTGCCACTAGCGGGGGTAGAAATGAGCAGTTCTTC.

This clone was counted between two and nine times. The rearrangement uses TRBV4-1 and TRBJ1-6; 8 positions match TRBD1. This CDR3 spans 15 amino acids. Germline V CDR1 and CDR2: MGHRA, YSYEKL. With V trimmed by 1 base and J by 10 bases, 6 bases remained unmatched. CDR3 amino acids: CASSQAGQVSSPLHF. CDR3 nucleotide sequence: TGCGCCAGCAGCCAAGCGGGACAGGTCTCCTCACCCCTCCACTTT.

The chain has TRBV11-2 and TRBJ2-1; TRBD2 matches 9 bases. This CDR3 region has 15 residues. The V and J ends lost 5 bases and 0 bases, in that order; junction bases with no gene match: 2. Germline V gene sequence: CDR1 SGHAT, CDR2 FQNNGV. DNA for the CDR3: TGTGCCAGCAGCACGGGACTAGCCTCCTACAATGAGCAGTTCTTC. As protein: CASSTGLASYNEQFF.

This clone was seen only once. The chain is built from TRBV7-2 and TRBJ1-2, with TRBD1 matching over 9 bases. J lost 7 bases, V lost 6 bases, and 18 bases had no gene match. CDR3 length: 17 amino acids. Germline V lookup: CDR1 SGHTA, CDR2 FQGNSA. CDR3 DNA sequence: TGTGCCAGCAGTTCTCCGGGACAGGGCCCGTTCCTAGGTGGCTACACCTTC. Encoded protein: CASSSPGQGPFLGGYTF.

This clone occurred a few times. This chain links TRBV13 with TRBJ2-7, with 8 bases that match TRBD1. CDR3 length: 14 amino acids. Germline V CDR1 and CDR2: PRHDT, FYEKMQ (reference sequence). With V trimmed by 5 bases and J by 3 bases, 6 bases remained unmatched. The CDR3 here is CASSDRDRNYEQYF. DNA of the CDR3: TGTGCCAGCAGCGACCGGGACAGGAACTACGAGCAGTACTTC. Full variable domain (outside the CDR3, taken from reference TRBV13 and TRBJ2-7): AAGVIQSPRHLIKEKRETATLKCYPIPRHDTVYWYQQGPGQDPQFLISFYEKMQSDKGSIPDRFSAQQFSDYHSELNMSSLELGDSALYFCASSDRDRNYEQYFGPGTRLTVT.

This sequence joins TRBV7-9 and TRBJ2-2, with 9 bases aligning to TRBD1. Trimming at V came to 0 bases and at J to 4 bases, leaving 0 bases not matched to a gene. Germline V gene data show CDR1 as SEHNR and CDR2 as FQNEAQ (reference sequence). The CDR3 covers 15 residues. The DNA of the CDR3 is TGTGCCAGCAGCTTAGCGACAGGGGGCACCGGGGAGCTGTTTTTT. It encodes CASSLATGGTGELFF.

This chain links TRBV28 with TRBJ2-3; 10 nucleotides match TRBD1. Germline CDR1 reads MDHEN; CDR2 reads SYDVKM. There are 18 residues in the CDR3. The V and J ends lost 8 bases and 2 bases, in that order; junction bases with no gene match: 16. CDR3 DNA sequence: TGTGCCAGCCATGGGACAGGGGAACGGGGGGGCTTCACAGATACGCAGTATTTT. Translating gives CASHGTGERGGFTDTQYF.

In this sample, this clone turned up a few times. This chain uses TRBV5-4 with TRBJ1-2, with a tentative D call TRBD1 (5 bases). The CDR3 covers 13 residues. From germline, CDR1 is SGHNT and CDR2 YYREEE (reference sequence). Trimming left V 9 bases short and J 3 bases short, with 15 bases between. The CDR3 DNA reads as TGTGCCACCTCGCAGGGAAGGGACTATGGCTACACCTTC. Protein sequence: CATSQGRDYGYTF.

This chain connects TRBV19 to TRBJ2-7; 8 bases are shared with TRBD1. The length of the CDR3 is 16 residues. Per germline, CDR1 LNHDA and CDR2 SQIVND (reference sequence). Trimming took 3 bases from V and 7 from J; bases not matched to a gene: 14. DNA for the CDR3: TGTGCCAGTAGTATGGGTTTGTTGTGGACAGGGCGTGAGCAGTACTTC. Translation: CASSMGLLWTGREQYF.

The chain uses TRBV2 and TRBJ2-5; D might be TRBD2 (5 bases). The CDR3 loop spans 14 amino acids. V lost 7 bases to trimming and J lost 1 base, with 13 bases between them. Per the germline V gene, CDR1 is SNHLY and CDR2 is FYNNEI. The CDR3 region is CASNPRAFQETQYF. In DNA form, the CDR3 reads TGTGCCAGCAATCCGCGGGCCTTCCAAGAGACCCAGTACTTC.

The chain links TRBV18 to TRBJ1-2; 9 nucleotides align to TRBD1. Losses at the gene ends were 3 bases for V and 4 bases for J; bases not matched to a gene: 6. The CDR3 runs to 15 residues. Germline V lookup: CDR1 KGHSH, CDR2 LQKENI. The CDR3 DNA sequence: TGTGCCAGCTCACCCTCCGGGACAGGGACCTATGGCTACACCTTC. Translated, it gives CASSPSGTGTYGYTF.

This clone was seen a single time. The CDR3 bases are TGTGCCAGCAGTGAACGGGACAGGCGGCGTTTGTTTTTT. It encodes CASSERDRRRLFF. V is TRBV27 and J is TRBJ1-4; 8 bases are a match to TRBD1. The CDR3 covers 13 residues. In germline, CDR1 is MNHEY, CDR2 SMNVEV (reference sequence). Trimming cost V 5 bases and J 15 bases; bases outside gene matches: 11.

The gene calls are TRBV27 and TRBJ2-7, with 9 bases fitting TRBD1. The germline gives CDR1 MNHEY, CDR2 SMNVEV (reference sequence). V lost 3 bases to trimming and J lost 2 bases; unmatched junction nucleotides: 2. The CDR3 has 14 residues. The CDR3 DNA reads as TGTGCCAGCAGTTTGCGGGACAGGGCCTACGAGCAGTACTTC. Translation gives CASSLRDRAYEQYF.

V is TRBV21-1 and J is TRBJ1-6; no DNA check was done on the table's D call, TRBD1. TRBV21-1 is reported as a pseudogene. The CDR3 contains 14 residues. This CDR3 is CASSNWSGWPPLHF. CDR3 in DNA: TGTGCCAGCAGCAACTGGTCAGGTTGGCCACCCCTCCACTTT.

The chain carries TRBV19 and TRBJ2-1; TRBD2 aligns across 9 bases. The ends lost 3 bases at V and 8 bases at J; junction bases unmatched: 17. CDR1 is LNHDA, CDR2 SQIVND, per germline (reference sequence). The CDR3 runs 18 residues. The CDR3, as DNA: TGTGCCAGTAGTATGGGAGCTTTGCGGGGGGGCCTGATACATGAGCAGTTCTTC. Residues: CASSMGALRGGLIHEQFF.

This chain uses TRBV7-9 with TRBJ2-7; the D gene is possibly TRBD1 (5 bases). This CDR3 contains 13 residues. The V end lost 7 bases, the J end lost 5 bases, and 15 bases lay between the germline ends. Germline CDR1 and CDR2: SEHNR and FQNEAQ (reference sequence). CDR3 sequence reads: CASTRRDSDEQYF. The CDR3 DNA reads as TGTGCCAGCACCCGAAGAGACAGTGACGAGCAGTACTTC.

This clone was counted a few times. The CDR3 here is CASTPRGKETQYF. The CDR3 nucleotides are TGTGCCAGCACCCCGCGGGGGAAAGAGACCCAGTACTTC. The V gene is TRBV28, the J gene TRBJ2-5; 7 bases map to TRBD2. The CDR3 is made up of 13 amino acids. CDR1 and CDR2 from the germline V gene are MDHEN and SYDVKM. Trimming removed 7 bases from V and 3 bases from J; junction bases left unmatched: 5.

J is TRBJ2-7 and V is TRBV19, with TRBD2 identical over 9 bases. V trimming: 4 bases; J trimming: 6 bases; junction bases outside the gene matches: 7. CDR1 and CDR2 from the germline V gene are LNHDA and SQIVND (reference sequence). The CDR3 has 14 amino acids. The CDR3: CASSTSGTSFEQYF. CDR3 nucleotide sequence: TGTGCCAGTAGTACATCCGGGACTAGCTTCGAGCAGTACTTC. Looking up the rest from reference TRBV19 and TRBJ2-7 gives the full variable domain: DGGITQSPKYLFRKEGQNVTLSCEQNLNHDAMYWYRQDPGQGLRLIYYSQIVNDFQKGDIAEGYSVSREKKESFPLTVTSAQKNPTAFYLCASSTSGTSFEQYFGPGTRLTVT.

The rearrangement joins TRBV6-2 or TRBV6-3 to TRBJ1-3; D remains ambiguous. Between the trimmed V and J ends, which lost 6 bases and 0 bases, there was a span of 12 bases. The CDR3 has 15 residues. Germline V gene data show CDR1 as MNHEY and CDR2 as SVGEGT. CDR3 nucleotide sequence: TGTGCCAGCAGCCAAACCCGGTACTCTGGAAACACCATATATTTT. This gives the protein CASSQTRYSGNTIYF.

V gene TRBV12-3 or TRBV12-4 combines with J gene TRBJ2-1, with a possible D match to TRBD2 (6 bases). The CDR3 length is 13 residues. Trimming pared 4 bases from V and 6 bases from J, leaving 10 bases between. CDR3 in amino acids: CASSWRAFNEQFF. CDR3 coding DNA: TGTGCCAGCAGTTGGAGGGCATTCAATGAGCAGTTCTTC.

J is TRBJ2-7 and V is TRBV28, with TRBD1 matching 9 bases. Trimming at V came to 3 bases and at J to 2 bases, leaving 5 bases not matched to a gene. The CDR3 covers 15 residues. CDR1 is MDHEN, CDR2 SYDVKM, per germline. The CDR3 DNA reads as TGTGCCAGCAGTTTCACAGGGGGCCTCCCCTACGAGCAGTACTTC. Translating gives CASSFTGGLPYEQYF.

V and J are TRBV7-8 and TRBJ1-1; D might be TRBD1 (6 bases). The V and J ends lost 5 bases and 1 base respectively, with 11 bases between them. The CDR3 contains 14 residues. CDR1 and CDR2 (germline): SGHVS, FQNEAQ. The CDR3 spells CASSHRDKNTEAFF. DNA for the CDR3: TGTGCCAGCAGCCACCGGGACAAGAACACTGAAGCTTTCTTT.

The rearrangement links TRBV5-1 to TRBJ2-2; D gene uncertain. Between the trimmed V and J ends, which lost 1 base and 3 bases, there was a span of 13 bases. The germline V gene encodes CDR1 SGHRS and CDR2 YFSETQ. CDR3 size: 16 residues. CDR3 region: CASSLPEPHYTGELFF. CDR3 in DNA: TGCGCCAGCAGCTTGCCAGAACCTCATTACACCGGGGAGCTGTTTTTT.

The chain joins TRBV5-1 to TRBJ2-7, with TRBD1 matching 11 bases. The CDR3 contains 15 residues. Trimming cost V 1 base and J 5 bases; bases outside gene matches: 5. CDR1 is SGHRS and CDR2 is YFSETQ in the germline V gene. CDR3 sequence (DNA): TGCGCCAGCAGCTTGATGGGACAGGGGGTCAACGAGCAGTACTTC. As protein: CASSLMGQGVNEQYF. The variable domain in full, with the rest retrieved from reference TRBV5-1 and TRBJ2-7, is KAGVTQTPRYLIKTRGQQVTLSCSPISGHRSVSWYQQTPGQGLQFLFEYFSETQRNKGNFPGRFSGRQFSNSRSEMNVSTLELGDSALYLCASSLMGQGVNEQYFGPGTRLTVT.

The chain joins TRBV14 to TRBJ1-1; no firm D call. Per germline, CDR1 SGHDN and CDR2 FVKESK. V shed 0 bases and J shed 3 bases, with 5 bases lying between them. CDR3 length: 13 amino acids. The CDR3 sequence is CASSQDRDTEAFF. The CDR3 region has the DNA TGTGCCAGCAGCCAAGATCGCGACACTGAAGCTTTCTTT.

The V and J genes are TRBV27 and TRBJ1-6, with TRBD1 matching 9 bases. This CDR3 has 17 residues. Looked up from germline, CDR1 is MNHEY and CDR2 is SMNVEV (reference sequence). The V gene end was trimmed by 2 bases and the J gene end by 10 bases; junction bases not matched to a gene: 12. CDR3 sequence reads: CASSLTGVDRGGSPLHF. CDR3 DNA: TGTGCCAGCAGTTTAACGGGCGTGGACAGGGGAGGCTCACCCCTCCACTTT.

The chain is built from TRBV28 and TRBJ2-2; D is unclear. Trimming cost V 5 bases and J 6 bases, with 7 bases left between them. Germline V gene lookup returns CDR1 MDHEN and CDR2 SYDVKM. This CDR3 comprises 12 residues. CDR3 loop: CASSIPSGELFF. CDR3 sequence (DNA): TGTGCCAGCAGTATCCCTTCCGGGGAGCTGTTTTTT.